What follows are 7 T cell receptor beta chains derived from one specimen sequenced in a study of T cell repertoires in cytomegalovirus infection. TCRdb redid the calling of the reads with MiXCR, one entry per CDR3 protein. In the table there are hundreds of thousands of distinct CDR3 sequences, around a third of which are singletons. These receptors are not linked to any known antigen. Sequencing used cultured CD8+ T cells from PBMCs, obtained from culture after CMV antigen stimulation. These TCRs come from a human donor in good health (CMV status not recorded). Some clones in this sample may be carry-over from other donors' samples.

This clonotype was observed many times. This CDR3 is CASSLWGQPQHF. The CDR3 DNA reads as TGTGCCAGCAGTTTATGGGGTCAGCCCCAGCATTTT. The V call is TRBV5-4, the J call TRBJ1-5; D uncertain. The germline V and J ends were trimmed by 5 bases and 6 bases, with 9 bases remaining between them. Germline values: CDR1 SGHNT, CDR2 YYREEE (reference sequence). The CDR3 extends over 12 amino acids.

This rearrangement joins TRBV4-1 to TRBJ2-1; 10 nucleotides align to TRBD2. V lost 1 base, J lost 3 bases, and 6 bases stayed unmatched. The CDR3 loop spans 17 amino acids. Germline V CDR1 and CDR2: MGHRA, YSYEKL. The chain's CDR3 is CASSQGRTSGIYNEQFF. Written as DNA, the CDR3 is TGCGCCAGCAGCCAAGGCCGGACTAGCGGAATCTACAATGAGCAGTTCTTC.

The chain uses TRBV27 and TRBJ2-3; D unresolved. This CDR3 region has 11 residues. V dropped 8 bases and J dropped 5 bases, with 8 bases sitting between them. Germline V gives CDR1 MNHEY, CDR2 SMNVEV (reference sequence). CDR3 protein: CASGPLDTQYF. In DNA form, the CDR3 reads TGTGCCAGCGGCCCACTAGATACGCAGTATTTT.

This chain links TRBV7-9 with TRBJ1-1; 7 nucleotides align to TRBD1. The CDR3 is made up of 13 amino acids. V lost 4 bases to trimming and J lost 11 bases; unmatched junction nucleotides: 10. CDR1 SEHNR and CDR2 FQNEAQ come from the germline V gene (reference sequence). The CDR3 is CASSSSRGDPAFF. CDR3 in DNA: TGTGCCAGCAGCTCTAGCAGGGGGGACCCTGCTTTCTTT.

This clonotype showed up just a few times. The CDR3 here is CASAGGVSGGELEQFF. The CDR3 DNA sequence: TGTGCCAGCGCGGGGGGGGTTAGCGGGGGGGAACTTGAGCAGTTCTTC. The V call is TRBV12-3 or TRBV12-4, the J call TRBJ2-1; 11 bases align to TRBD2. After removal of 8 bases from V and 9 bases from J, the junction contained 15 bases not matched to a gene. The CDR3 sequence is 16 residues long.

This clonotype has more than one count but fewer than ten. CDR3 DNA sequence: TGTGCCACCCACGGTACCGGGGAGCTGTTTTTT. Translation gives CATHGTGELFF. The rearrangement joins TRBV12-3 or TRBV12-4 to TRBJ2-2; D not resolved. The CDR3 is 11 amino acids. The V end lost 10 bases, the J end lost 5 bases, and 8 bases lay between the germline ends.

This rearrangement joins TRBV10-3 to TRBJ2-4; D uncertain. CDR3 length: 15 amino acids. The V and J ends lost 2 bases and 0 bases respectively, with 8 bases between them. Looked up from germline, CDR1 is ENHRY and CDR2 is SYGVKD. CDR3 in amino acids: CAISETGAAKNIQYF. The CDR3 bases are TGTGCCATCAGTGAGACGGGTGCAGCCAAAAACATTCAGTACTTC.